The TCR beta chain under discussion was sequenced for a study of blood T cell repertoires in COVID-19. Study-wide background: Samples representing acute and convalescent COVID-19 were sourced from the United States, Italy and Spain. Sample material is recorded as cDNA or gDNA derived from T cells, B-cell-depleted T cells, or PBMCs.

TCRdb keeps only in-frame clones here, not all; method: immunoSEQ multiplex PCR. The sample has roughly 160,000 clones; roughly 86% are singletons. Seattle enrolled patients during active infection and tracked them longitudinally. The CDR3 totals 16 residues. CDR1 SGHTA and CDR2 FQGNSA come from the germline V gene. Trimming cost V 1 base and J 7 bases, with 16 bases left between them. The chain uses TRBV7-2 and TRBJ2-2, with D maybe TRBD2 (6 bases). The sequence derives from a woman of 80 years or more with COVID-19, enrolled during active disease. The specimen sequenced was peripheral blood. The CDR3 is CASSLGRRGLGGELFF. The CDR3 bases are TGTGCCAGCAGCTTAGGGAGGCGGGGTCTTGGCGGGGAGCTGTTTTTT.